The 26 T cell receptor beta chains below come from one sample, sequenced in a study of blood T cell repertoires in COVID-19. The method was immunoSEQ multiplex PCR; TCRdb's version includes in-frame clones alone and lacks a portion of them. The data hold roughly 120,000 clones, with roughly four fifths observed a single time. Source material: peripheral blood. The source of these receptors is a human donor in a cohort sampled during active COVID-19.

V and J are TRBV4-2 and TRBJ2-7; D gene unclear. The CDR3 runs 15 residues. The V end lost 0 bases, the J end lost 2 bases, and 11 bases lay between the germline ends. Germline V gene sequence: CDR1 LGHNA, CDR2 YNFKEQ. CDR3 residues: CASSQDRPGPYEQYF. The CDR3 DNA follows: TGTGCCAGCAGCCAAGATCGCCCGGGTCCCTACGAGCAGTACTTC.

V is TRBV6-5 and J is TRBJ2-1; 7 bases line up with TRBD2. Unmatched junction bases numbered 10, after V lost 10 bases and J lost 4 bases. The CDR3 is 14 residues long. Germline V gene data show CDR1 as MNHEY and CDR2 as SVGAGI. The CDR3 is CATCPRGRYNEQFF. CDR3 DNA: TGTGCCACCTGCCCGCGGGGGAGGTACAATGAGCAGTTCTTC.

The chain has TRBV5-1 and TRBJ2-5, with 8 bases matching TRBD1. V was clipped by 4 bases and J by 5 bases; unmatched bases: 10. Germline V gene data show CDR1 as SGHRS and CDR2 as YFSETQ. This CDR3 has 15 amino acids. The CDR3 sequence: CASSRSGQAGETQYF. The CDR3 nucleotides read TGCGCCAGCAGCCGCTCGGGACAGGCTGGGGAGACCCAGTACTTC. Full variable domain (outside the CDR3, taken from reference TRBV5-1 and TRBJ2-5): KAGVTQTPRYLIKTRGQQVTLSCSPISGHRSVSWYQQTPGQGLQFLFEYFSETQRNKGNFPGRFSGRQFSNSRSEMNVSTLELGDSALYLCASSRSGQAGETQYFGPGTRLLVL.

V is TRBV5-6 and J is TRBJ2-3, with 7 bases lining up with TRBD2. Trimming took 0 bases from V and 11 from J; bases not matched to a gene: 3. The CDR3 spans 12 residues. The germline gives CDR1 SGHDT, CDR2 YYEEEE. Written as DNA, the CDR3 is TGTGCCAGCAGCTTGGCAGCGGGGTGGCAGTATTTT. Translating gives CASSLAAGWQYF.

This clone showed up just once. The gene calls are TRBV7-2 and TRBJ2-3; 7 bases map to TRBD2. V lost 1 base to trimming and J lost 4 bases; unmatched junction nucleotides: 8. In germline, CDR1 is SGHTA, CDR2 FQGNSA. This CDR3 has 16 amino acids. This CDR3 reads CASSLVGGGGSDTQYF. CDR3 sequence (DNA): TGTGCCAGCAGCTTAGTCGGCGGGGGAGGATCAGATACGCAGTATTTT.

This chain uses TRBV6-4 with TRBJ2-2; tentative D call: TRBD2 (6 bases). The CDR3 is made up of 14 amino acids. Germline loops: CDR1 MRHNA, CDR2 SNTAGT. The V and J ends lost 5 bases and 6 bases respectively, with 13 bases between them. The CDR3 region has the DNA TGTGCCAGCAGTCCCATTCGCGGGGCCGGGGAGCTGTTTTTT. Translated, it gives CASSPIRGAGELFF.

J is TRBJ1-2 and V is TRBV6-5, with D unresolved. In germline, CDR1 is MNHEY, CDR2 SVGAGI. The V end lost 6 bases, the J end lost 1 base, and 9 bases lay between the germline ends. CDR3 size: 13 residues. For the CDR3, the DNA is TGTGCCAGCAGGCCTACTATTAACTATGGCTACACCTTC. Translation: CASRPTINYGYTF.

The chain links TRBV27 to TRBJ1-5, with a tentative D call TRBD1 (5 bases). Trimming removed 5 bases from V and 4 bases from J, with 15 bases in between. This CDR3 spans 15 amino acids. In germline, CDR1 is MNHEY, CDR2 SMNVEV (reference sequence). CDR3 in amino acids: CASSAGGAGNQPQHF. The CDR3 coding sequence is TGTGCCAGCAGTGCAGGAGGGGCAGGGAATCAGCCCCAGCATTTT.

The J gene is TRBJ2-7, the V gene TRBV2; 13 nucleotides line up with TRBD2. The CDR3 runs to 15 residues. CDR1 and CDR2 (germline): SNHLY, FYNNEI. The V segment lost 7 bases and the J segment 7 bases; nucleotides outside the gene matches: 10. This chain's CDR3 is CASTTGTSGAPEQYF. The DNA of the CDR3 is TGTGCCAGCACTACCGGGACTAGCGGGGCCCCTGAGCAGTACTTC. The variable domain in full, completed from reference TRBV2 and TRBJ2-7, reads EPEVTQTPSHQVTQMGQEVILRCVPISNHLYFYWYRQILGQKVEFLVSFYNNEISEKSEIFDDQFSVERPDGSNFTLKIRSTKLEDSAMYFCASTTGTSGAPEQYFGPGTRLTVT.

This clone was detected only a few times. The V gene is TRBV11-3, the J gene TRBJ2-7, with D possibly matching TRBD2 (6 bases). The germline V and J ends were trimmed by 2 bases and 6 bases, with 20 bases remaining between them. Germline V CDR1 and CDR2: SGHNT, YENEEA. The CDR3 covers 16 residues. The CDR3, as DNA: TGTGCCAGCAGCTTATTGGCGGGACTGGGGTTCCGCGAGCAGTACTTC. Translated: CASSLLAGLGFREQYF.

The chain is built from TRBV2 and TRBJ1-5; 9 bases fit TRBD1. Germline CDR1 reads SNHLY; CDR2 reads FYNNEI. This CDR3 has 13 amino acids. The ends lost 8 bases at V and 12 bases at J; junction bases unmatched: 11. CDR3 residues: CASGGSSTGGQHF. CDR3 DNA sequence: TGTGCCAGCGGGGGGTCTTCGACAGGGGGCCAGCATTTT. Full variable domain (rest looked up from reference TRBV2 and TRBJ1-5): EPEVTQTPSHQVTQMGQEVILRCVPISNHLYFYWYRQILGQKVEFLVSFYNNEISEKSEIFDDQFSVERPDGSNFTLKIRSTKLEDSAMYFCASGGSSTGGQHFGDGTRLSIL.

Only one count was recorded for this clone. J is TRBJ1-5 and V is TRBV6-1; tentatively, D is TRBD1 (5 bases). Trimming removed 4 bases from V and 0 bases from J, with 13 bases in between. The CDR3 is 16 amino acids. CDR1 and CDR2 from the germline V gene are MNHNS and SASEGT. The CDR3 bases are TGTGCCAGCAGTGTTGGGGCGGACCATAGCAATCAGCCCCAGCATTTT. This encodes CASSVGADHSNQPQHF.

This sequence joins TRBV4-3 and TRBJ2-7, with D maybe TRBD1 (6 bases). This CDR3 has 15 amino acids. V was trimmed by 4 bases and J by 6 bases, leaving 19 bases between them. Germline CDR1 is LGHNA and CDR2 is YSLEER. In DNA form, the CDR3 reads TGCGCCAGCAGCCCATCATTGGGGGCCCCCCTCGAGCAGTACTTC. This encodes CASSPSLGAPLEQYF.

V gene TRBV15 combines with J gene TRBJ1-5; D is undetermined. V shed 0 bases and J shed 5 bases, with 29 bases lying between them. Germline assignment: CDR1 LNHNV and CDR2 YYDKDF (reference sequence). The CDR3 contains 21 residues. DNA for the CDR3: TGTGCCACCAGCAGAGATCGGGCGCGAGGTGGGGTCCTTGAGGGCGATCAGCCCCAGCATTTT. Translated, it gives CATSRDRARGGVLEGDQPQHF.

The chain combines TRBV5-1 with TRBJ2-7; TRBD1 agrees at 9 bases. The V gene end was trimmed by 4 bases and the J gene end by 6 bases; junction bases not matched to a gene: 11. CDR3 size: 15 residues. The V gene's germline CDR1 is SGHRS and CDR2 YFSETQ. CDR3: CASSPAPGQGGEQYF. For the CDR3, the DNA is TGCGCCAGCAGCCCGGCCCCGGGACAGGGTGGCGAGCAGTACTTC.

The V gene is TRBV27, the J gene TRBJ2-1; possibly TRBD2 for D (5 bases). The V gene lost 2 bases and the J gene lost 5 bases, with 19 bases spanning the gap. The CDR3 loop spans 17 amino acids. Germline lookup yields CDR1 MNHEY and CDR2 SMNVEV (reference sequence). Written as DNA, the CDR3 is TGTGCCAGCAGTTTAAGGTTCGTCCGGGGATCCAACAATGAGCAGTTCTTC. This gives the protein CASSLRFVRGSNNEQFF.

Of note for this clone: A single base separates this from a much larger clone, so it may be a read error. The chain carries TRBV7-2 and TRBJ2-3; no clear D. The germline V gene has CDR1 SGHTA and CDR2 FQGNSA. Trimming shortened V by 2 bases and J by 1 base, and 4 bases separated the two germline ends. This CDR3 is built from 13 residues. The CDR3 DNA reads as TGTGCCAGCAGCTTAACAGGCACAGATACGCAGTATTTT. Translated, it gives CASSLTGTDTQYF.

This clone has only one observation. The chain employs TRBV5-1 and TRBJ2-3, with 12 bases lining up with TRBD1. With 0 bases clipped from V and 8 bases from J, the junction kept 7 bases outside the gene matches. The CDR3 contains 16 residues. Per germline, CDR1 SGHRS and CDR2 YFSETQ. The CDR3 DNA follows: TGCGCCAGCAGCTTGGGGGACAGGGGGCCTGCTGGTACGCAGTATTTT. Protein: CASSLGDRGPAGTQYF.

The rearrangement uses TRBV5-4 and TRBJ2-3; D may be TRBD2 (5 bases). Germline V CDR1 and CDR2: SGHNT, YYREEE (reference sequence). The germline V and J ends were trimmed by 0 bases and 4 bases, with 6 bases remaining between them. CDR3 length equals 13 residues. The CDR3 reads CASSLGRSDTQYF. The CDR3 region has the DNA TGTGCCAGCAGCTTGGGGAGGTCAGATACGCAGTATTTT.

CDR3 protein: CASRATTGSYNEQFF. As DNA, the CDR3 is TGTGCCAGCAGAGCGACGACAGGCTCCTACAATGAGCAGTTCTTC. This chain links TRBV2 with TRBJ2-1, with D perhaps TRBD1 (6 bases). The ends were cut back, 6 bases at V and 0 bases at J, with 12 bases in the middle. CDR1 and CDR2 from the germline V gene are SNHLY and FYNNEI. CDR3 length: 15 amino acids.

The J gene is TRBJ2-1, the V gene TRBV29-1; 12 nucleotides agree with TRBD2. In germline, CDR1 is SQVTM, CDR2 ANQGSEA. Trimming at V came to 2 bases and at J to 0 bases, leaving 8 bases not matched to a gene. This CDR3 has 18 residues. The CDR3 protein is CSVEIPSGGVSSYNEQFF. In DNA form, the CDR3 reads TGCAGCGTTGAAATTCCTAGCGGGGGGGTGAGCTCCTACAATGAGCAGTTCTTC.

The chain joins TRBV7-8 to TRBJ2-3; 9 bases line up with TRBD2. This CDR3 comprises 12 residues. The ends lost 5 bases at V and 9 bases at J; junction bases unmatched: 3. CDR1 is SGHVS, CDR2 FQNEAQ, per germline. The CDR3 nucleotides are TGTGCCAGCAGCCGTGGACTAGCGACGCAGTATTTT. This codes for CASSRGLATQYF.

The chain combines TRBV27 with TRBJ2-7, with a tentative D call TRBD2 (5 bases). Germline values: CDR1 MNHEY, CDR2 SMNVEV (reference sequence). The length of the CDR3 is 14 residues. V lost 2 bases and J lost 2, with 10 bases in between. The CDR3 coding sequence is TGTGCCAGCAGTTTAGGAGGTTACCCCTACGAGCAGTACTTC. Its protein product is CASSLGGYPYEQYF.

The V gene is TRBV7-2, the J gene TRBJ2-5; 11 bases map to TRBD1. Germline trimming cut 6 bases from V and 2 bases from J; bases unmatched to any gene: 11. CDR3 size: 17 residues. The V gene's germline CDR1 is SGHTA and CDR2 FQGNSA. The CDR3 region is CASRSKPGTGGQETQYF. In nucleotides, the CDR3 is TGTGCCAGCAGGTCGAAGCCCGGGACAGGGGGACAAGAGACCCAGTACTTC. The full variable domain, with the rest looked up from reference TRBV7-2 and TRBJ2-5, is GAGVSQSPSNKVTEKGKDVELRCDPISGHTALYWYRQSLGQGLEFLIYFQGNSAPDKSGLPSDRFSAERTGGSVSTLTIQRTQQEDSAVYLCASRSKPGTGGQETQYFGPGTRLLVL.

The V call is TRBV24-1, the J call TRBJ2-1, with TRBD1 matching over 11 bases. V lost 5 bases to trimming and J lost 7 bases; unmatched junction nucleotides: 6. This CDR3 has 15 amino acids. CDR1 and CDR2 from the germline V gene are KGHDR and SFDVKD. The CDR3 nucleotides read TGTGCCACCAGTGGTGGACAGGGGGCAGTGAATGAGCAGTTCTTC. This codes for CATSGGQGAVNEQFF.

This clone has a handful of counts. This chain links TRBV2 with TRBJ2-6; D uncertain. The CDR3 runs to 18 residues. V was trimmed by 1 base and J by 1 base, leaving 14 bases between them. Germline assignment: CDR1 SNHLY and CDR2 FYNNEI. In DNA, the CDR3 is TGTGCCAGCAGTGAAGGGTTGGGCCGTGAATCTGGGGCCAACGTCCTGACTTTC. Translated: CASSEGLGRESGANVLTF.